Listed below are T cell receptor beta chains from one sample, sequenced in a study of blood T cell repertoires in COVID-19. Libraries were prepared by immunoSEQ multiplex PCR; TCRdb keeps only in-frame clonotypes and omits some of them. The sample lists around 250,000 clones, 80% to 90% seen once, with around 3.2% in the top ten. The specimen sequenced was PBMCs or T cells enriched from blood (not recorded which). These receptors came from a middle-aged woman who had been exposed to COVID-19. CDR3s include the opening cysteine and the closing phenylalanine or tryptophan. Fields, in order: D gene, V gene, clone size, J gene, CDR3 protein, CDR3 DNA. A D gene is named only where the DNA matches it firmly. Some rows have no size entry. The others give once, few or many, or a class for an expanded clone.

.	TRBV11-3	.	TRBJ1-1	CASSFGRSEAFF	TGTGCCAGCAGCTTTGGGAGATCTGAAGCTTTCTTT
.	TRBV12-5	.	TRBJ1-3	CASGLVTGYLGTIYF	TGTGCTAGTGGTTTGGTCACCGGGTATCTGGGCACCATATATTTT
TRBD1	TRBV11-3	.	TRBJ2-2	CASSRQGRNTGELFF	TGTGCCAGCAGCCGACAGGGGAGGAACACCGGGGAGCTGTTTTTT
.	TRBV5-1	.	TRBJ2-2	CASSLLLRNTGELFF	TGCGCCAGCAGCTTGTTACTGAGAAACACCGGGGAGCTGTTTTTT
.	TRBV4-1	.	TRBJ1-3	CASSPPQAGGNTIYF	TGCGCCAGCAGCCCCCCCCAGGCTGGTGGAAACACCATATATTTT
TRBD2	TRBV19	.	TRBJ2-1	CASSTRLAGTYNEQFF	TGTGCCAGTAGTACCCGACTAGCGGGAACCTACAATGAGCAGTTCTTC
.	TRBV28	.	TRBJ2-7	CASTARRVPYEQYF	TGTGCCAGCACCGCTCGCAGGGTCCCCTACGAGCAGTACTTC
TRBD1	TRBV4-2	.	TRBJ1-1	CASSQMGETGGPEAFF	TGTGCCAGCAGCCAAATGGGGGAGACAGGGGGTCCTGAAGCTTTCTTT
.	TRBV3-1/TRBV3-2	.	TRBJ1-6	CASSEESYYNSPLHF	TGTGCCAGCAGCGAAGAAAGCTACTATAATTCACCCCTCCACTTT
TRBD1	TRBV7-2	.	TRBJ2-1	CASSQRTGINNEQFF	TGTGCCAGCAGCCAGAGGACAGGAATAAACAATGAGCAGTTCTTC
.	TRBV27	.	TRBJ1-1	CASSFRGADTEAFF	TGTGCCAGCAGTTTCCGGGGGGCGGACACTGAAGCTTTCTTT
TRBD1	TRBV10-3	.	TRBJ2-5	CAISRDRAQETQYF	TGTGCCATCAGCAGGGACAGAGCCCAAGAGACCCAGTACTTC
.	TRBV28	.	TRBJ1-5	CASRAGNQPQHF	TGTGCCAGCAGGGCAGGCAATCAGCCCCAGCATTTT
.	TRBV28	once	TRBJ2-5	CATAYGETQYF	TGTGCCACCGCCTATGGAGAGACCCAGTACTTC
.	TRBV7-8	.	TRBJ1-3	CASSSDPQGNTIYF	TGTGCCAGCAGCTCCGATCCACAGGGAAACACCATATATTTT
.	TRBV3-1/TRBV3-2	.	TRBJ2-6	CASSQGRGTGANVLTF	TGTGCCAGCAGCCAAGGCCGGGGGACTGGGGCCAACGTCCTGACTTTC
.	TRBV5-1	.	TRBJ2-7	CASSLNFRGDYEQYF	TGCGCCAGCAGCTTGAATTTCAGGGGGGACTACGAGCAGTACTTC
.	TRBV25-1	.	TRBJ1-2	CASSEYLAGEFDGYTF	TGTGCCAGCAGTGAATATCTGGCAGGGGAGTTCGATGGCTACACCTTC
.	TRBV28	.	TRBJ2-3	CASSPILGGTQYF	TGTGCCAGCAGTCCCATTCTCGGGGGTACGCAGTATTTT
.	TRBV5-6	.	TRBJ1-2	CASSLAGNYGYTF	TGTGCCAGCAGCTTGGCAGGGAACTATGGCTACACCTTC
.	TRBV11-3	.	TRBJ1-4	CASSLLTNEKLFF	TGTGCCAGCAGCTTACTAACTAATGAAAAACTGTTTTTT
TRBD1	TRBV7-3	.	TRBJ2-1	CASSRELQGLNEQFF	TGTGCCAGCAGCCGGGAACTACAGGGGCTCAATGAGCAGTTCTTC
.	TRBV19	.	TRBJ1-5	CASSIRSQGTSQPQHF	TGTGCCAGTAGTATAAGATCCCAGGGGACGAGTCAGCCCCAGCATTTT